This T cell receptor (beta chain) emerged from a study of cytotoxic CD8 clonotypes in ibrutinib-treated CLL. Germline V gene lookup returns CDR1 SGHTA and CDR2 FQGNSA. Trimming removed 5 bases at V and 1 base at J, with 12 bases between. There are 14 residues in the CDR3. Study results and limitations: Under therapy, public clonotypes either contracted or stayed stable, and they were uncommon.

Deep sequencing aimed at 1 in 200,000 to 1 in 1 million T cells' resolution. Generated by immunoSEQ multiplex PCR, the TCRdb table keeps only in-frame clones and is missing some. The profile covers 35,000 to 45,000 clones, with 60% to 80% appearing a single time and roughly 13% taken by the ten largest. This clone appeared a single time. Its target is unknown. Source: PBMCs, taken after 12 months of ibrutinib treatment. The chain carries TRBV7-2 and TRBJ2-7, with no clear D. This clonotype originated in a human donor with chronic lymphocytic leukemia. The CDR3 sequence is CASSPQHSSYEQYF. CDR3 coding DNA: TGTGCCAGCAGCCCCCAGCATTCTTCCTACGAGCAGTACTTC.